This T cell receptor beta chain was captured by sequencing in a study of CD8+CD57+ T cells in acquired aplastic anemia. Study results and limitations: Shared by patients and controls, 25 to 30 CD8+ CDR3s were abundant in patients.

Patients chosen for sequencing had shown CD8+CD57+ cell expansion by flow cytometry. The template used for profiling TCR beta VDJ and CDR3 was genomic DNA. TCRdb re-called the reads with MiXCR, one entry per CDR3 protein. The repertoire holds under 350,000 distinct CDR3 sequences, under 60% seen once, with roughly 1.2% in the top ten. V dropped 6 bases and J dropped 7 bases, with 7 bases sitting between them. The CDR3 extends over 12 amino acids. Concerning this clonotype: Its antigen is as yet unknown.

Sequenced: sorted CD4+, CD8+, or CD8+CD57+ T cells (not recorded which) from PBMCs. The gene calls are TRBV12-3 or TRBV12-4 and TRBJ1-6; no definite D call. The TCR was taken from a human donor with aplastic anemia. The CDR3 reads CASSTANSPLHF. CDR3 nucleotides: TGTGCCAGCAGCACAGCCAATTCACCCCTCCACTTT.